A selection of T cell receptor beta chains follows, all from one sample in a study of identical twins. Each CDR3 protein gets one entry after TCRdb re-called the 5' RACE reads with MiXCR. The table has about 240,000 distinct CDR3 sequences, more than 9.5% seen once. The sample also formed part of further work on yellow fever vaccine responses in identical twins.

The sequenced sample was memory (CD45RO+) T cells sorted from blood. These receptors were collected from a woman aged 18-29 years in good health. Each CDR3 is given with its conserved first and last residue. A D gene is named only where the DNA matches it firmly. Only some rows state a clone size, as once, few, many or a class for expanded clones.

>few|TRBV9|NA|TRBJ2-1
TGTGCCAGCAGGAAGGGGGTTTCCTACAATGAGCAGTTCTTC
CASRKGVSYNEQFF
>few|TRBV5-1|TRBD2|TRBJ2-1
TGCGCCAGCAGCACTGGACTAGCGGGAGGGCCCGGGGAGGTATTC
CASSTGLAGGPGEVF
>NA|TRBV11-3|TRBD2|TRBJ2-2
TGTGCCAGCAGCTTCACACGTCTAGCGGACCCTGGCGGGGAGCTGTTTTTT
CASSFTRLADPGGELFF
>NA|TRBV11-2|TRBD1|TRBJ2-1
TGTGCCAGCAGCCGAAGACAGGGAGAGCAGTTCTTC
CASSRRQGEQFF
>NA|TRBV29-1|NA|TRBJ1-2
TGCAGCGCGGGAGATGACAACTATGGCTACACCTTC
CSAGDDNYGYTF
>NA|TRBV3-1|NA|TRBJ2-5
TGTGCCAGCAGCCATCACAGGGCACCCGGGACCCAGTACTTC
CASSHHRAPGTQYF
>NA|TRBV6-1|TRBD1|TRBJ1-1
TGTGCCAGCAGTACCCGGGGAGGGGGCGTAGGAACTGAAGCTTTCTTT
CASSTRGGGVGTEAFF
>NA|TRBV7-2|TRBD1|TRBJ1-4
TGTGCCAGCAGCAATACATGGACAGGCCGCAATGAAAAACTGTTTTTT
CASSNTWTGRNEKLFF
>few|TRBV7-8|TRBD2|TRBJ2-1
TGTGCCAGCAGCGGGTATCACGGGACTAGTAGCAATGAGCAGTTCTTC
CASSGYHGTSSNEQFF
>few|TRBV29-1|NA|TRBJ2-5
TGCAGCGTGGAATTGGGAGAGACCCAGTACTTC
CSVELGETQYF
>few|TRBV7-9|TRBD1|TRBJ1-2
TGTGCCAGCGGACGGACAGGGAATTCCGAAGGCTACACCTTC
CASGRTGNSEGYTF
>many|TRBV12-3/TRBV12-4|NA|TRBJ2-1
TGTGCCAGCAGTTTGGTAGGTTGGGGCAATGAGCAGTTCTTC
CASSLVGWGNEQFF
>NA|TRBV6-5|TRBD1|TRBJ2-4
TGTGCCAGCAGTAACCGGGACAGGTTGGTCCCTATTCAGTACTTC
CASSNRDRLVPIQYF
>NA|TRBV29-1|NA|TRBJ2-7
TGCAGCGTTAGTAGAAGGGCAGATCTCTACGAGCAGTACTTC
CSVSRRADLYEQYF
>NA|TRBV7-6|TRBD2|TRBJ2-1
TGTGCCAGCAGCTTAGCGCAACGGCTAGCGGGAGGTCGGGGGAAGGATGAGCAGTTCTTC
CASSLAQRLAGGRGKDEQFF
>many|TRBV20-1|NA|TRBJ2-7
TGCAGTGCTAGACCTCTGGGGTGGGAGCAGTACTTC
CSARPLGWEQYF
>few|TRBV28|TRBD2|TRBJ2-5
TGTGCCAGCAGTTTCCAGCGGGGGGGCCGGAGAGAGACCCAGTACTTC
CASSFQRGGRRETQYF
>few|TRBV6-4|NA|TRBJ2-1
TGTGCCAGCAGTGACTCGGCTAGCCCGAATGAGCAGTTCTTC
CASSDSASPNEQFF
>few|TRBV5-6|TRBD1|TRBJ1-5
TGTGCCAGCCTACCTTGGGGACAGCCAAATCAGCCCCAGCATTTT
CASLPWGQPNQPQHF
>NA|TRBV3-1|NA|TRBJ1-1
TGTGCCAGCAGCTCAAAACAGGGACTCGGGGCTTTCTTT
CASSSKQGLGAFF
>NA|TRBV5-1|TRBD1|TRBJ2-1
TGCGCCAGCAGCACCACAGGGGTGGGTGAGCAGTTCTTC
CASSTTGVGEQFF
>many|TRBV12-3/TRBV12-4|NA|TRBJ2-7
TGTGCCAGCAGTTTCGGTCAGCCCCCCGGGGACGAGCAGTACTTC
CASSFGQPPGDEQYF
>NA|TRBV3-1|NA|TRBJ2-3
TGTGCCAGCAGCCAGGAAATAAACACAGATACGCAGTATTTT
CASSQEINTDTQYF
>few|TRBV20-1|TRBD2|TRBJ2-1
TGCAGTGCTCAAAGCGGGGGGGAAAACAATGAGCAGTTCTTC
CSAQSGGENNEQFF
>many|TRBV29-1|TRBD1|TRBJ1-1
TGCAGCGTCCCGCCCCTGACAGGGGTGGTAACTGAAGCTTTCTTT
CSVPPLTGVVTEAFF
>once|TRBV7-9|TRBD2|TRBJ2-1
TGTGCCAGCAGCTTAGCAACAGCGGGAGTCGTCTACAATGAGCAGTTCTTC
CASSLATAGVVYNEQFF
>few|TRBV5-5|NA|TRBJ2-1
TGTGCCAGCAGCTTGCCGGGCAATGAGCAGTTCTTC
CASSLPGNEQFF
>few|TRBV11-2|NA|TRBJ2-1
TGTGCCAGCAGCTTAGGTAGAGGAAGCTCCTACAATGAGCAGTTCTTC
CASSLGRGSSYNEQFF
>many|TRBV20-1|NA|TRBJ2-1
TGCAGTGCTAGAGACAGGGTTAACTACAATGAGCAGTTCTTC
CSARDRVNYNEQFF
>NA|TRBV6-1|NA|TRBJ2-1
TGTGCCACCTACCGTGCGGGCCGTGGGAATGAGCAGTTCTTC
CATYRAGRGNEQFF
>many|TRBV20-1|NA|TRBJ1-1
TGCAGTGCTCCTCTTTACTTTGGGACTGAAGCTTTCTTT
CSAPLYFGTEAFF
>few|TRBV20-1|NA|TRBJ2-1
TGCAGTGCTAGTACGCTGGTGGCCTCCTACAATGAGCAGTTCTTC
CSASTLVASYNEQFF
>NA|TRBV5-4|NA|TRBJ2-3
TGTGCCAGCAGCTTGTTGTGGGGAACAGATACGCAGTATTTT
CASSLLWGTDTQYF
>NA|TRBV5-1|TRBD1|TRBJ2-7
TGCGCCAGCAGCCTTGGGACAGGTCGGGGGCAGTACTTC
CASSLGTGRGQYF
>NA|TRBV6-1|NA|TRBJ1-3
TGTGCCAGCAGAGTTACCGGGGCCTCATTGAGAAACACCATATATTTT
CASRVTGASLRNTIYF
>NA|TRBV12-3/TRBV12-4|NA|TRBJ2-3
TGTGCCAGCAGTCCGGGCGGGCATAGCACAGATACGCAGTATTTT
CASSPGGHSTDTQYF
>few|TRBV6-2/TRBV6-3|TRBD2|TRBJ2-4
TGTGCCAGCAGAAGCGGGAGGGGATCAGCCAAAAACATTCAGTACTTC
CASRSGRGSAKNIQYF
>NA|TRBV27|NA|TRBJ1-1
TGTGCCAGCAGCCCCGTAGGAATCTTACTTCCCACCGAAGCTTTCTTT
CASSPVGILLPTEAFF
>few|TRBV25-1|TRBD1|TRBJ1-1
TGTGCCAGCAGGGGAGGGGGACAGGGTCGAGCTTTCTTT
CASRGGGQGRAFF
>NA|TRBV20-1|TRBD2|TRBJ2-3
TGCAGTGCTAGAACTAGCGGGGAAGCAGATACGCAGTATTTT
CSARTSGEADTQYF
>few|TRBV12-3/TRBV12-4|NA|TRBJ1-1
TGTGCCAGCAGCCTAATGCTTACTGAAGCTTTCTTT
CASSLMLTEAFF
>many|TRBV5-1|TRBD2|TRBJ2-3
TGCGCCAGCAGCTCCGGGACTAGCGGGGGGCACGGGCAGTATTTT
CASSSGTSGGHGQYF
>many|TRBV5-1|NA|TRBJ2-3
TGCGCCAGCAGTAGGTGGGGGACCACAGATACGCAGTATTTT
CASSRWGTTDTQYF
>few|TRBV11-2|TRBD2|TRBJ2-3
TGTGCCAGCAGCTTAATTAGTCTAGCGGGGGGAGGAGATACGCAGTATTTT
CASSLISLAGGGDTQYF
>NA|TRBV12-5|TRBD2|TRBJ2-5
TGTGCTAGTGGTTCGACTACTAGCGGGGGGGCTTTGGACTTC
CASGSTTSGGALDF
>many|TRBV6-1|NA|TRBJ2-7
TGTGCCAGCAGTGAAGGACAGGACCCTTTCTACGAGCAGTACTTC
CASSEGQDPFYEQYF
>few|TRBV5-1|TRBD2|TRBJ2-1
TGCGCCAGCAGCCGTCAGACTAGCGGGACCGTTTTAGGGGAGCAGTTCTTC
CASSRQTSGTVLGEQFF
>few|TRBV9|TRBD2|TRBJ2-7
TGTGCCAGCAGCGTAGCGGGAGGGGGATACGAGCAGTACTTC
CASSVAGGGYEQYF
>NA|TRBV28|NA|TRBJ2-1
TGTGCCAGCAGCTCCGGTCAGGTGGGCGTGTATGAGCAGTTCTTC
CASSSGQVGVYEQFF
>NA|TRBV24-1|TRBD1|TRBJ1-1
TGTGCCACCTCAAGGGGGCCCACTGAAGCTTTCTTT
CATSRGPTEAFF
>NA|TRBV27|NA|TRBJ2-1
TGTGCCAGCACTATACCGGGACGGAACTACAATGAGCAGTTCTTC
CASTIPGRNYNEQFF
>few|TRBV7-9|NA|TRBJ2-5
TGTGCCAGCAGCTTAGAACGGGAGAGAGAGACCCAGTACTTC
CASSLERERETQYF